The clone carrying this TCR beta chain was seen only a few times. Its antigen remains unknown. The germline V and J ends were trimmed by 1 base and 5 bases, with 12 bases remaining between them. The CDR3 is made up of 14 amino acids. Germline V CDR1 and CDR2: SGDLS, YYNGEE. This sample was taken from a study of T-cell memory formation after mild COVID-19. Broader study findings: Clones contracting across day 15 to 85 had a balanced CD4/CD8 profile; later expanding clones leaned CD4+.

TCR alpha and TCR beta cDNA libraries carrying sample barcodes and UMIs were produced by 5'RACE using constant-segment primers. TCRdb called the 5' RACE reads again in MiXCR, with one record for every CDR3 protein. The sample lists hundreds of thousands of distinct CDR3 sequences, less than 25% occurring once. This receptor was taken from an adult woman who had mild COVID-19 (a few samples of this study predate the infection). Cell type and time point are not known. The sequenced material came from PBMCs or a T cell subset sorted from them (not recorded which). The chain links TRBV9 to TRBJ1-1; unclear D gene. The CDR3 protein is CASSVSAGETEAFF. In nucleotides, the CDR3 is TGTGCCAGCAGCGTAAGTGCCGGGGAGACTGAAGCTTTCTTT.